Listed below are T cell receptor beta chains from one sample, sequenced in a study of molecular identifiers for immune sequencing clone quantification. TCRdb independently ran MiXCR on the PCR reads; one entry per CDR3 protein. The sample includes nearly 650,000 distinct CDR3 sequences, 25% seen only once; the top ten take about 0.78%. Material for sequencing was naive CD8+ T cells from blood, with Jurkat cell RNA spiked in. The receptors were sampled from a human donor in good health. Some libraries in this study had Jurkat cell RNA spiked in. The CDR3 runs from the conserved cysteine through the conserved F or W. A D gene is named only where the DNA matches it firmly. Not all rows give a size; the values are once, few, many and, for expanded clones, a class.

clone_size d_call j_call v_call cdr3_aa cdr3_nt
few NA TRBJ2-1 TRBV4-2 CASSQEMGLLGYNEQFF TGTGCCAGCAGCCAAGAAATGGGACTCCTAGGCTACAATGAGCAGTTCTTC
few TRBD1 TRBJ2-5 TRBV4-1 CAGSRDRGRETQYF TGCGCCGGCAGCCGCGACAGGGGGCGGGAGACCCAGTACTTC
many TRBD1 TRBJ2-5 TRBV7-6 CASSSPQGVYQETQYF TGTGCCAGCAGCTCCCCACAGGGGGTTTACCAAGAGACCCAGTACTTC
NA NA TRBJ1-5 TRBV6-2/TRBV6-3 CASSYALRDYQVVQPQHF TGTGCCAGCAGTTACGCTTTACGGGACTACCAGGTGGTCCAGCCCCAGCATTTT
NA NA TRBJ2-1 TRBV7-6 CASTLLGQDLYNEQFF TGTGCCAGCACCCTACTCGGGCAGGACCTCTACAATGAGCAGTTCTTC
many TRBD1 TRBJ1-1 TRBV28 CASQDRMNTEAFF TGTGCCTCACAGGACAGGATGAACACTGAAGCTTTCTTT
NA TRBD2 TRBJ2-3 TRBV27 CVGSFRREPSTDTQYF TGTGTCGGCAGTTTCCGGCGGGAGCCTAGCACAGATACGCAGTATTTT
many TRBD1 TRBJ2-3 TRBV5-4 CASSSATDRSSTDTQYF TGTGCCAGCAGCTCCGCTACGGACAGGTCCAGCACAGATACGCAGTATTTT
few NA TRBJ1-6 TRBV27 CASHIPGSPLHF TGTGCCAGCCACATCCCGGGGTCACCCCTCCACTTT
NA TRBD1 TRBJ2-7 TRBV2 CVVDPDREGRNYEQYF TGTGTCGTAGACCCGGACAGGGAAGGTCGCAACTACGAGCAGTACTTC